This entry lists 17 T cell receptor beta chains sequenced from one sample in a study of shared clonotypes between healthy human individuals. The assay was immunoSEQ multiplex PCR, and TCRdb's table has in-frame clones only and misses some. Of some 500,000 clones detected, approximately 94% appear once; the ten largest clones hold approximately 0.06%. Input material: naive CD4+ T cells sorted from blood. This sample's subset: CD45RA+ positively selected. Source of these receptors: a woman aged 25 to 39 in good health.

The chain couples TRBV30 to TRBJ2-3; weak D call: TRBD2 (5 bases). Germline CDR1 and CDR2: GTSNPN and SVGIG (reference sequence). Trimming removed 7 bases from V and 6 bases from J, with 20 bases in between. This CDR3 is built from 14 residues. CDR3 amino acids: CASGVDYPGDTQYF. CDR3 nucleotides: TGTGCCTCCGGAGTTGACTACCCGGGGGATACGCAGTATTTT.

A single count supports this clone. V is TRBV18 and J is TRBJ1-5; D is ambiguous. The CDR3 sequence is 13 residues long. In germline, CDR1 is KGHSH, CDR2 LQKENI. The germline V and J ends were trimmed by 4 bases and 5 bases, with 9 bases remaining between them. This chain's CDR3 is CASSQELDQPQHF. In DNA, the CDR3 is TGTGCCAGCTCACAAGAGTTAGATCAGCCCCAGCATTTT.

The rearrangement joins TRBV7-6 to TRBJ2-2, with 8 bases fitting TRBD2. CDR1 SGHVS and CDR2 FNYEAQ come from the germline V gene. V shed 2 bases and J 8 bases; nucleotides not matched to a gene: 7. This CDR3 is built from 15 residues. As DNA, the CDR3 is TGTGCCAGCAGCTTAACCAGCGGGAGCGCTGGGGAGCTGTTTTTT. Amino acids: CASSLTSGSAGELFF.

The rearrangement links TRBV27 to TRBJ2-2, with 14 positions matching TRBD2. The CDR3 runs 15 residues. The J segment lost 3 bases and the V segment lost 6 bases, leaving 0 bases of the junction unmatched. CDR1 is MNHEY and CDR2 is SMNVEV in the germline V gene (reference sequence). CDR3 in amino acids: CASRGLAGDTGELFF. The CDR3 DNA is TGTGCCAGCAGGGGACTAGCGGGAGACACCGGGGAGCTGTTTTTT.

This chain connects TRBV9 to TRBJ2-3, with a tentative D call TRBD1 (7 bases). Trimming shortened V by 4 bases and J by 5 bases, and 17 bases separated the two germline ends. The CDR3 totals 15 residues. Per germline, CDR1 SGDLS and CDR2 YYNGEE. CDR3 protein: CASSPQGGRGDTQYF. For the CDR3, the DNA is TGTGCCAGCAGCCCCCAGGGGGGACGTGGAGATACGCAGTATTTT.

The V call is TRBV7-3, the J call TRBJ2-7; 9 bases are a match to TRBD2. The CDR3 length is 13 residues. V lost 6 bases to trimming and J lost 6 bases; unmatched junction nucleotides: 6. Germline-derived CDR1 and CDR2 are SGHTA and FQGTGA. CDR3 protein: CASSSSGRPEQYF. CDR3 in DNA: TGTGCCAGCAGTAGTAGCGGGAGACCCGAGCAGTACTTC. Filled out from reference TRBV7-3 and TRBJ2-7, the complete variable domain reads GAGVSQTPSNKVTEKGKYVELRCDPISGHTALYWYRQSLGQGPEFLIYFQGTGAADDSGLPNDRFFAVRPEGSVSTLKIQRTERGDSAVYLCASSSSGRPEQYFGPGTRLTVT.

The chain joins TRBV5-1 to TRBJ1-5; TRBD1 aligns across 7 bases. Trimming cost V 4 bases and J 7 bases; bases outside gene matches: 5. The CDR3 extends over 13 amino acids. CDR1 and CDR2 from the germline V gene are SGHRS and YFSETQ. CDR3 protein: CASSEQGFQPQHF. CDR3 nucleotide sequence: TGCGCCAGCAGCGAACAGGGGTTCCAGCCCCAGCATTTT.

The chain employs TRBV28 and TRBJ2-3; 7 bases align to TRBD1. V dropped 8 bases and J dropped 3; count of bases not matched to a gene: 5. From germline, CDR1 is MDHEN and CDR2 SYDVKM. CDR3 size: 13 residues. This chain's CDR3 is CASGRQGTDTQYF. CDR3 coding DNA: TGTGCCAGCGGGCGACAGGGAACAGATACGCAGTATTTT. The full variable domain, its missing parts supplied by reference TRBV28 and TRBJ2-3, is DVKVTQSSRYLVKRTGEKVFLECVQDMDHENMFWYRQDPGLGLRLIYFSYDVKMKEKGDIPEGYSVSREKKERFSLILESASTNQTSMYLCASGRQGTDTQYFGPGTRLTVL.

The chain has TRBV6-5 and TRBJ1-2; 9 nucleotides align to TRBD1. The V segment lost 4 bases and the J segment 2 bases; nucleotides outside the gene matches: 8. Germline-derived CDR1 and CDR2 are MNHEY and SVGAGI. This CDR3 comprises 16 residues. CDR3 nucleotides: TGTGCCAGCAGTTCCCCCCGGACAGGGGAGAACTATGGCTACACCTTC. Translation gives CASSSPRTGENYGYTF.

The V and J genes are TRBV11-3 and TRBJ2-4; D not certain. V was shortened by 2 bases and J by 2 bases, with 13 bases between the two germline ends. This CDR3 has 16 residues. Germline loops: CDR1 SGHNT, CDR2 YENEEA. The CDR3 loop reads CASSLRSLGTKNIQYF. The CDR3 DNA reads as TGTGCCAGCAGCTTAAGGAGCCTAGGGACCAAAAACATTCAGTACTTC.

This clone came up once. V gene TRBV28 combines with J gene TRBJ2-7; 9 bases match TRBD2. Germline CDR1 is MDHEN and CDR2 is SYDVKM. The CDR3 has 15 residues. With 6 bases clipped from V and 0 bases from J, the junction kept 6 bases outside the gene matches. The CDR3 DNA follows: TGTGCCAGCAGCAATAGCGGGAGCCTCTCCTACGAGCAGTACTTC. This gives the protein CASSNSGSLSYEQYF.

V usage is TRBV6-5 and J usage is TRBJ1-1; 7 positions agree with TRBD1. J was trimmed by 3 bases and V by 2 bases; bases with no gene match: 3. The germline CDR1 and CDR2 sequences are MNHEY and SVGAGI. CDR3 length equals 14 residues. Here the CDR3 reads CASSYRGPDTEAFF. The CDR3 coding sequence is TGTGCCAGCAGTTACAGGGGGCCGGACACTGAAGCTTTCTTT.

This clone occurred a few times. This chain uses TRBV6-1 with TRBJ1-5; no firm D call. The CDR3 consists of 12 residues. V gave up 8 bases and J gave up 0 bases, with 5 bases separating them. Germline V CDR1 and CDR2: MNHNS, SASEGT. CDR3 in DNA: TGTGCCAGCCAGGTTAGCAATCAGCCCCAGCATTTT. Encoded protein: CASQVSNQPQHF.

The table lists this clone with a count of one. This chain joins TRBV6-1 and TRBJ2-3; TRBD2 aligns across 7 bases. The CDR3 contains 14 residues. The V gene end was trimmed by 7 bases and the J gene end by 4 bases; junction bases not matched to a gene: 8. In germline, CDR1 is MNHNS, CDR2 SASEGT. CDR3 in amino acids: CASTLRGSADTQYF. In DNA form, the CDR3 reads TGTGCCAGCACTCTACGCGGGAGTGCAGATACGCAGTATTTT.

Only one count was recorded for this clone. V usage is TRBV11-2 and J usage is TRBJ2-1; 16 bases are shared with TRBD2. CDR1 and CDR2 (germline): SGHAT, FQNNGV. The CDR3 is 17 residues long. V lost 10 bases, J lost 1 base, and 7 bases stayed unmatched. The CDR3 coding sequence is TGTGCCACCCTGGGACTAGCGGGAGGGCGGTCCTACAATGAGCAGTTCTTC. Its translation: CATLGLAGGRSYNEQFF. Filled out from reference TRBV11-2 and TRBJ2-1, the complete variable domain reads EAGVAQSPRYKIIEKRQSVAFWCNPISGHATLYWYQQILGQGPKLLIQFQNNGVVDDSQLPKDRFSAERLKGVDSTLKIQPAKLEDSAVYLCATLGLAGGRSYNEQFFGPGTRLTVL.

This clone was found a few times. The chain carries TRBV7-7 and TRBJ2-7; possibly TRBD1 or TRBD2 for D (5 bases each). The CDR3 spans 12 residues. V lost 11 bases and J lost 6, with 17 bases in between. Germline V gene sequence: CDR1 SSHAT, CDR2 FNYEAQ (reference sequence). In DNA, the CDR3 is TGTGCCGACCCGGGACCGGGGATCGAGCAGTACTTC. It specifies CADPGPGIEQYF.

V gene TRBV5-6 combines with J gene TRBJ2-1, with TRBD2 matching 9 bases. J was trimmed by 9 bases and V by 4 bases; bases with no gene match: 2. The CDR3 consists of 12 residues. The germline gives CDR1 SGHDT, CDR2 YYEEEE. CDR3 sequence (DNA): TGTGCCAGCAGCAGTAGCGGGAGTGAGCAGTTCTTC. Translated, it gives CASSSSGSEQFF.